This T cell receptor (beta chain) originates from a study of blood T cell repertoires in COVID-19. About the study: Specimens from acute and convalescent COVID-19 originated in the United States, Italy and Spain.

This CDR3 comprises 14 residues. Germline assignment: CDR1 SGHDN and CDR2 FVKESK. Trimming took off 4 bases at V and 3 bases at J, with 12 bases between the two ends. Profiling relied on immunoSEQ multiplex PCR, and the TCRdb table lists in-frame clones only, not all of them. This sample carries some 53,000 clones, roughly 87% of them seen once, and the ten largest clones take more than 15%. The chain couples TRBV14 to TRBJ2-5; TRBD1 might be the D (5 bases). This receptor was taken from a human donor with active COVID-19. The donor label of this sample is uncertain. Sequencing was carried out using peripheral blood. CDR3 nucleotides: TGTGCCAGCAGCCCCGTCGGCAGGGAAGAGACCCAGTACTTC. It encodes CASSPVGREETQYF.